This entry lists 28 T cell receptor beta chains sequenced from one sample in a study of blood T cell repertoires in COVID-19 (dated by TCRdb to the early 2020s). The library came from the immunoSEQ multiplex PCR assay. In its TCRdb copy, this immuneACCESS table keeps in-frame sequences only and misses some clones. Where compared with another copy, unresolved V genes explain less than half of these, and the others have no known cause. This sample gives about 370,000 clones in total; around 91% of them show up just once. The ten largest account for approximately 1% of the sample. The sequencing input was PBMCs or T cells enriched from blood (not recorded which). The source of these receptors is a young man who had recovered from COVID-19.

The chain links TRBV15 to TRBJ2-2; 9 bases match TRBD2. V shed 4 bases, J shed 1 base, and the junction held 7 bases outside the gene matches. The length of the CDR3 is 17 residues. Germline lookup yields CDR1 LNHNV and CDR2 YYDKDF (reference sequence). DNA for the CDR3: TGTGCCACCAGCATTTTGAGACTAGCGGAGAACACCGGGGAGCTGTTTTTT. Amino acids: CATSILRLAENTGELFF.

The genes are TRBV15 and TRBJ2-3; 9 positions agree with TRBD1. CDR1 and CDR2 (germline): LNHNV, YYDKDF (reference sequence). CDR3 length: 15 residues. With 1 base clipped from V and 4 bases from J, the junction kept 3 bases outside the gene matches. CDR3 nucleotides: TGTGCCACCAGCAGAGCGGGACAGGGAGCAGATACGCAGTATTTT. It specifies CATSRAGQGADTQYF.

The V gene is TRBV28, the J gene TRBJ1-5; a possible D gene is TRBD1 (5 bases). Germline CDR1 is MDHEN and CDR2 is SYDVKM. Trimming cost V 1 base and J 1 base, with 11 bases left between them. This CDR3 region has 16 residues. The DNA for the CDR3 is TGTGCCAGCAGTTTATTGACAGTCCTGAGCAATCAGCCCCAGCATTTT. Translated: CASSLLTVLSNQPQHF.

The CDR3 nucleotides are TGTGCCAGCTCTTCGGGACAGCAAGAGACCCAGTACTTC. Its translation is CASSSGQQETQYF. The chain is built from TRBV18 and TRBJ2-5; 7 positions match TRBD1. The V and J ends lost 6 bases and 2 bases, in that order; junction bases with no gene match: 3. CDR3 length: 13 amino acids. The germline V gene has CDR1 KGHSH and CDR2 LQKENI. The whole variable domain, remainder taken from reference TRBV18 and TRBJ2-5, is NAGVMQNPRHLVRRRGQEARLRCSPMKGHSHVYWYRQLPEEGLKFMVYLQKENIIDESGMPKERFSAEFPKEGPSILRIQQVVRGDSAAYFCASSSGQQETQYFGPGTRLLVL.

The chain joins TRBV19 to TRBJ1-5; D is perhaps TRBD1 (5 bases). Looked up from germline, CDR1 is LNHDA and CDR2 is SQIVND (reference sequence). Trimming pared 3 bases from V and 10 bases from J, leaving 10 bases between. CDR3 size: 12 residues. CDR3 amino acids: CASSIRGDPQHF. DNA for the CDR3: TGTGCCAGTAGTATCCGGGGGGACCCCCAGCATTTT.

This chain connects TRBV7-6 to TRBJ2-7, with a tentative D call TRBD2 (6 bases). This CDR3 has 16 residues. Germline values: CDR1 SGHVS, CDR2 FNYEAQ. V was clipped by 2 bases and J by 4 bases, with 18 bases between them. This CDR3 is CASSLLSASEGYEQYF. The CDR3 DNA follows: TGTGCCAGCAGCTTACTTTCGGCTAGCGAAGGGTACGAGCAGTACTTC.

The genes are TRBV4-1 and TRBJ1-2; tentative D call: TRBD1 (5 bases). The V end lost 1 base, the J end lost 4 bases, and 13 bases lay between the germline ends. The CDR3 has 15 residues. In germline, CDR1 is MGHRA, CDR2 YSYEKL. The CDR3 reads CASSQVNNQGYGYTF. In DNA, the CDR3 is TGCGCCAGCAGCCAAGTAAACAATCAGGGCTATGGCTACACCTTC.

This clone was counted a few times. The J gene is TRBJ1-1, the V gene TRBV5-4; 9 nucleotides match TRBD1. V gave up 4 bases and J gave up 4 bases; unmatched junction bases: 2. Germline CDR1 SGHNT, CDR2 YYREEE (reference sequence). CDR3 length: 13 residues. As DNA, the CDR3 is TGTGCCAGCAGCCCGGGACAGGGCACTGAAGCTTTCTTT. This codes for CASSPGQGTEAFF.

The V gene is TRBV27, the J gene TRBJ1-5, with a weak D call TRBD1 (5 bases). Trimming pared 7 bases from V and 4 bases from J, leaving 14 bases between. Germline V gene data show CDR1 as MNHEY and CDR2 as SMNVEV (reference sequence). The CDR3 runs 14 residues. CDR3 nucleotide sequence: TGTGCCAGCAAACTCTGGGGCTCGAATCAGCCCCAGCATTTT. Its translation: CASKLWGSNQPQHF.

The chain employs TRBV7-2 and TRBJ2-7, with 8 nucleotides matching TRBD1. The length of the CDR3 is 14 residues. Trimming at V came to 4 bases and at J to 4 bases, leaving 6 bases not matched to a gene. The germline V gene has CDR1 SGHTA and CDR2 FQGNSA. The CDR3 bases are TGTGCCAGCAGCTCCTCGGGACAGGTTTACGAGCAGTACTTC. Residues: CASSSSGQVYEQYF.

The rearrangement uses TRBV6-4 and TRBJ1-3; possibly TRBD1 for D (6 bases). V shed 2 bases and J shed 4 bases, with 12 bases lying between them. CDR1 is MRHNA, CDR2 SNTAGT, per germline. This CDR3 is built from 15 residues. Here the CDR3 reads CASSDVGARGNTIYF. The CDR3 bases are TGTGCCAGCAGTGACGTGGGGGCGAGGGGAAACACCATATATTTT.

This clone was observed a single time. V usage is TRBV7-2 and J usage is TRBJ1-4; the D gene is possibly TRBD1 (5 bases). The CDR3 has 16 amino acids. Germline CDR1 reads SGHTA; CDR2 reads FQGNSA. The V and J ends lost 1 base and 0 bases respectively, with 9 bases between them. CDR3 sequence: CASSLGEGATNEKLFF. Written as DNA, the CDR3 is TGTGCCAGCAGCTTAGGGGAAGGGGCAACTAATGAAAAACTGTTTTTT.

The V and J genes are TRBV7-2 and TRBJ2-7; D is unclear. The CDR3 runs to 15 residues. Trimming took 3 bases from V and 7 from J, leaving 19 bases between them. Germline-derived CDR1 and CDR2 are SGHTA and FQGNSA. The DNA of the CDR3 is TGTGCCAGCAGCTTCGGCGGAAACCAGCTGCTAGAGCAGTACTTC. Its protein is CASSFGGNQLLEQYF.

The rearrangement joins TRBV30 to TRBJ1-5; 7 bases line up with TRBD1. Germline values: CDR1 GTSNPN, CDR2 SVGIG (reference sequence). Trimming removed 3 bases from V and 9 bases from J; junction bases left unmatched: 8. The CDR3 consists of 13 residues. For the CDR3, the DNA is TGTGCCTGGAGGACAGGGAGTACCGGGCCCCAGCATTTT. Residues: CAWRTGSTGPQHF.

The V gene is TRBV9, the J gene TRBJ2-7, with D tentatively TRBD2 (5 bases). Trimming cost V 3 bases and J 0 bases, with 7 bases left between them. Per germline, CDR1 SGDLS and CDR2 YYNGEE. The CDR3 is 13 amino acids. The CDR3 spells CASSGESSYEQYF. In nucleotides, the CDR3 is TGTGCCAGCAGCGGGGAGAGCTCCTACGAGCAGTACTTC. The full variable domain, in which reference TRBV9 and TRBJ2-7 provide the parts outside the CDR3, is DSGVTQTPKHLITATGQRVTLRCSPRSGDLSVYWYQQSLDQGLQFLIQYYNGEERAKGNILERFSAQQFPDLHSELNLSSLELGDSALYFCASSGESSYEQYFGPGTRLTVT.

V gene TRBV15 combines with J gene TRBJ2-2, with no clear D. The germline CDR1 and CDR2 sequences are LNHNV and YYDKDF (reference sequence). Between the trimmed V and J ends, which lost 1 base and 2 bases, there was a span of 5 bases. The CDR3 contains 14 residues. The CDR3 DNA reads as TGTGCCACCAGCAGAGGGAGAAACACCGGGGAGCTGTTTTTT. Translating it yields CATSRGRNTGELFF.

The chain recombines TRBV10-3 with TRBJ2-5; 8 bases map to TRBD1. V lost 4 bases to trimming and J lost 3 bases; unmatched junction nucleotides: 4. Germline CDR1 reads ENHRY; CDR2 reads SYGVKD. The CDR3 totals 14 residues. The CDR3 DNA sequence: TGTGCCATCAGTGCTTCGACAGGGGAAGAGACCCAGTACTTC. Amino acids: CAISASTGEETQYF.

The rearrangement uses TRBV24-1 and TRBJ2-1; D call uncertain. The V end lost 5 bases, the J end lost 5 bases, and 12 bases lay between the germline ends. Germline CDR1 is KGHDR and CDR2 is SFDVKD. The CDR3 has 14 residues. CDR3 protein: CATSGTGQNNEQFF. CDR3 DNA sequence: TGTGCCACCAGTGGCACTGGGCAAAACAATGAGCAGTTCTTC.

The chain carries TRBV7-7 and TRBJ2-7, with 12 positions matching TRBD2. Germline CDR1 is SSHAT and CDR2 is FNYEAQ (reference sequence). This CDR3 spans 15 amino acids. The J segment lost 5 bases and the V segment lost 5 bases, leaving 7 bases of the junction unmatched. The CDR3 protein is CASSRSLAGGDEQYF. The CDR3 DNA reads TGTGCCAGCAGCCGATCCCTAGCGGGAGGGGACGAGCAGTACTTC. Looking up the rest from reference TRBV7-7 and TRBJ2-7 gives the full variable domain: GAGVSQSPRYKVTKRGQDVTLRCDPISSHATLYWYQQALGQGPEFLTYFNYEAQPDKSGLPSDRFSAERPEGSISTLTIQRTEQRDSAMYRCASSRSLAGGDEQYFGPGTRLTVT.

V gene TRBV7-9 combines with J gene TRBJ1-1; 11 bases line up with TRBD1. The J segment lost 6 bases and the V segment lost 4 bases, leaving 7 bases of the junction unmatched. The germline CDR1 and CDR2 sequences are SEHNR and FQNEAQ (reference sequence). The CDR3 has 15 amino acids. CDR3 residues: CASSSLRDRGSEAFF. The DNA for the CDR3 is TGTGCCAGCAGCTCCCTCCGGGACAGGGGGTCTGAAGCTTTCTTT.

The rearrangement links TRBV29-1 to TRBJ2-3, with a tentative D call TRBD1 (6 bases). Trimming left V 7 bases short and J 0 bases short, with 17 bases between. CDR3 length: 15 amino acids. From germline, CDR1 is SQVTM and CDR2 ANQGSEA. The CDR3 nucleotides are TGCAGCGCCCGAGGAAGGACAGCTAGCACAGATACGCAGTATTTT. It encodes CSARGRTASTDTQYF.

The chain links TRBV7-2 to TRBJ2-1, with TRBD2 identical over 14 bases. Germline CDR1 SGHTA, CDR2 FQGNSA. This CDR3 has 14 amino acids. V dropped 6 bases and J dropped 14; count of bases not matched to a gene: 9. The CDR3, as DNA: TGTGCCAGCAGTCGGACTAGCGGGAGGTTTAGTGAGTTCTTC. It encodes CASSRTSGRFSEFF.

The chain employs TRBV11-3 and TRBJ2-1, with TRBD2 identical over 8 bases. This CDR3 is built from 16 residues. Germline V lookup: CDR1 SGHNT, CDR2 YENEEA. Germline trimming cut 0 bases from V and 7 bases from J; bases unmatched to any gene: 8. The CDR3 sequence: CASSLDLTGGRNEQFF. CDR3 nucleotides: TGTGCCAGCAGCTTAGATCTAACGGGAGGGCGGAATGAGCAGTTCTTC.

V is TRBV29-1 and J is TRBJ1-2; 7 bases agree with TRBD1. After removal of 0 bases from V and 5 bases from J, the junction contained 3 bases not matched to a gene. The CDR3 is 13 amino acids. CDR1 is SQVTM and CDR2 is ANQGSEA in the germline V gene. CDR3 region: CSVEEVQGYGYTF. DNA of the CDR3: TGCAGCGTTGAAGAGGTACAGGGGTATGGCTACACCTTC.

In regard to this clone: The sample contains more than one DNA sequence encoding this CDR3. This chain links TRBV4-1 with TRBJ1-5, with a possible D match to TRBD1 (5 bases). The V end was cut by 2 bases, the J end by 6 bases, with 8 bases between. This CDR3 spans 13 amino acids. CDR1 and CDR2 from the germline V gene are MGHRA and YSYEKL. The CDR3 region has the DNA TGCGCCAGCAGCCAATCAGGGATTCAGCCCCAGCATTTT. Translation: CASSQSGIQPQHF.

In the case of this clone: The sample has other DNA sequences that encode this CDR3 too. This sequence joins TRBV30 and TRBJ1-1; D unresolved. This CDR3 has 13 residues. Trimming shortened V by 0 bases and J by 0 bases, and 5 bases separated the two germline ends. Looked up from germline, CDR1 is GTSNPN and CDR2 is SVGIG (reference sequence). The CDR3 spells CAWSVSVNTEAFF. CDR3 in DNA: TGTGCCTGGAGTGTATCGGTGAACACTGAAGCTTTCTTT.

The chain carries TRBV7-9 and TRBJ1-6, with TRBD1 identical over 10 bases. V trimming: 1 base; J trimming: 4 bases; junction bases outside the gene matches: 10. CDR1 is SEHNR, CDR2 FQNEAQ, per germline (reference sequence). The CDR3 totals 19 residues. Written as DNA, the CDR3 is TGTGCCAGCAGCTTAGGACCCCCGGGACAGGGGCCGTATAATTCACCCCTCCACTTT. The encoded protein is CASSLGPPGQGPYNSPLHF.

This clone was picked up one time. The chain employs TRBV5-4 and TRBJ2-3; D gene ambiguous. There are 13 residues in the CDR3. V was cut by 2 bases and J by 4 bases, with 8 bases left in between. Germline CDR1 SGHNT, CDR2 YYREEE (reference sequence). DNA of the CDR3: TGTGCCAGCAGCTTCACCTACTCAGATACGCAGTATTTT. It encodes CASSFTYSDTQYF.